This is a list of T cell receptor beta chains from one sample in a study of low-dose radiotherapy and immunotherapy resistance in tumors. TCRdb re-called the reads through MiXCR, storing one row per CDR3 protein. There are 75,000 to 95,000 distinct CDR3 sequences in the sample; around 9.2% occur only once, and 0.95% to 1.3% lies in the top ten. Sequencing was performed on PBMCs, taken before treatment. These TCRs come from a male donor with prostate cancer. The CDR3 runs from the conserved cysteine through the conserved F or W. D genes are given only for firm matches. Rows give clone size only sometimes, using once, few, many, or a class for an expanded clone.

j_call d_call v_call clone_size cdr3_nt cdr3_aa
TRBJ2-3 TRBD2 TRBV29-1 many TGCAGCCTTGGGGCGGAAGCGGGAGGCGGGCTCACAGATACGCAGTATTTT CSLGAEAGGGLTDTQYF
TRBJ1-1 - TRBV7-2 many TGTGCCAGCAGCTTAGAATCGGGGGCTCGGCCTGAAGCTTTCTTT CASSLESGARPEAFF
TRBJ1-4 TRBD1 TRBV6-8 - TGTGCCAGCAGTATGGACAGGGGTGCTGAAAAACTGTTTTTT CASSMDRGAEKLFF
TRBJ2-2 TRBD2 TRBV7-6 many TGTGCCAGCAGCTTATTGAGCGGGACGAACACCGGGGAGCTGTTTTTT CASSLLSGTNTGELFF
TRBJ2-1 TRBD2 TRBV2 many TGTGCCAGCAAGTTGTCTGCGGCGGGAGGGTCTCGAAATGAGCAGTTCTTC CASKLSAAGGSRNEQFF
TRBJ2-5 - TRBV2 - TGTGCCAGCACTGAAGGGGGAGAGACCCAGTACTTC CASTEGGETQYF
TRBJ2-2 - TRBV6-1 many TGTGCCAGCAGTGACGCGGCCGGGGAGCTGTTTTTT CASSDAAGELFF
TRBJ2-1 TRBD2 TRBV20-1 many TGCAGTGCTAGCGGAACTAGCGGGAGGATGAATGAGCAGTTCTTC CSASGTSGRMNEQFF
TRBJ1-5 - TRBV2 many TGTGCCAGCAGTGAAGGGTTGCAGGCCTCCGGGGGGTTGGGGCCCCAGCATTTT CASSEGLQASGGLGPQHF
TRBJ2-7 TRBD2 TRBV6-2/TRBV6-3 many TGTGCCAGCCGCCTAGCGGGGGAGAATTCCTACGAGCAGTACTTC CASRLAGENSYEQYF
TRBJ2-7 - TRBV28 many TGTGCCAGCAGTCCCCAGCCGGGACTCAAATCCTACGAGCAGTACTTC CASSPQPGLKSYEQYF
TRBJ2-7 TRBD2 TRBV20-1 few TGCAGTGCTAGAGGTGCGGGAGCCTCCTACGAGCAGTACTTC CSARGAGASYEQYF
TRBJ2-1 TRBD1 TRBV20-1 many TGCAGTGCATCACAGGGGGCAGCGGCCTCCTACAATGAGCAGTTCTTC CSASQGAAASYNEQFF
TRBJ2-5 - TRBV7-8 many TGTGCCAGCAGCACGACGAGATTTGCCCAGTACTTC CASSTTRFAQYF
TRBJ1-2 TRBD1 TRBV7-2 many TGTGCCAGCAGCAAGGGACAGGGTGTAGAGGGCTACACCTTC CASSKGQGVEGYTF
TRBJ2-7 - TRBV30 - TGTGCCTGGAGCAGAGGGGTCGGACCCTACGAGCAGTACTTC CAWSRGVGPYEQYF
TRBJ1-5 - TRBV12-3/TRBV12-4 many TGTGCCAGCAGTTTGGCCGCGGATCAGCCCCAGCATTTT CASSLAADQPQHF
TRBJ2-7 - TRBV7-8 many TGTGCCAGCAGCTTATTTGGACAGAACTACGAGCAGTACTTC CASSLFGQNYEQYF
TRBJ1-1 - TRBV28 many TGTGCCAGCAGTTTAGCGTGGACTGAAGCTTTCTTT CASSLAWTEAFF
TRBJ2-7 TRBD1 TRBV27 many TGTGCCAGCCTGGACAGGGCCTCGGGTGTGCAGTACTTC CASLDRASGVQYF
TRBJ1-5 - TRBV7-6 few TGTGCCAGCAGCTTAGAGCTCCCACGGAAGCAGGGTTTATCCGTAGCTCAGCCCCAGCATTTT CASSLELPRKQGLSVAQPQHF
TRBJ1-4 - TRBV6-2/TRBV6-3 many TGTGCCAGCAGGGGTCCGGGATGGGGTGAAAAACTGTTTTTT CASRGPGWGEKLFF
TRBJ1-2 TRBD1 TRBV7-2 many TGTGCCAGCAGCTTAAATAGGGGGCTTGATGGCTACACCTTC CASSLNRGLDGYTF